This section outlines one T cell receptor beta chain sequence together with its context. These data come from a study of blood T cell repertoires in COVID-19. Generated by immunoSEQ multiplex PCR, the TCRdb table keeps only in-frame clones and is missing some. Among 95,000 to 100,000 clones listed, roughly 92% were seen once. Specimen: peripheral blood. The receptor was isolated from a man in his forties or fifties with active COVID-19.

The CDR3 DNA reads TGTGCCAGCAGTGGGTTGGGACAGGGGAATCAGCCCCAGCATTTT. Amino acid sequence: CASSGLGQGNQPQHF. The V call is TRBV27, the J call TRBJ1-5; the match to TRBD1 covers 10 bases. V trimming: 5 bases; J trimming: 4 bases; junction bases outside the gene matches: 5. Germline V gene lookup returns CDR1 MNHEY and CDR2 SMNVEV (reference sequence). The CDR3 is made up of 15 amino acids.